This note documents a single TCR beta chain sequence. The record originates from a study of response to subunit inactivated influenza vaccine. Trimming at V came to 4 bases and at J to 7 bases, leaving 8 bases not matched to a gene. This CDR3 has 15 amino acids. Germline CDR1 is MNHEY and CDR2 is SVGAGI. TCRdb used MiXCR to reprocess the RT-PCR reads, holding one entry per CDR3 protein. This sample has about 540,000 distinct CDR3 sequences, with 20% to 25% found just once. These data also featured in a second study, about T cells expressing NK-cell markers. From that study: Making the TCR beta cDNA relied on 5'RACE template switching with UMIs.

The sequence was collected from a man aged 50-60 years who received an inactivated influenza vaccine. The V and J genes are TRBV6-5 and TRBJ2-1; 9 bases fit TRBD1. The material was CD4+ T cells sorted from PBMCs, obtained 11 to 12 days after vaccination. The CDR3 region is CASSLRQGVRNEQFF. CDR3 nucleotide sequence: TGTGCCAGCAGTTTGAGACAGGGGGTGAGGAATGAGCAGTTCTTC.